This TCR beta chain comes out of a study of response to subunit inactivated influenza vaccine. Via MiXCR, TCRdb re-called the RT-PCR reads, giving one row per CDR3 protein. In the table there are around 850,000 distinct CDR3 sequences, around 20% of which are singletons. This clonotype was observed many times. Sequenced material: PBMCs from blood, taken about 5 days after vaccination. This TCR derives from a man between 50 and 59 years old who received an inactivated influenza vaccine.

This CDR3 is CSASGSRGSSYEQYF. The CDR3 DNA reads TGCAGTGCTAGCGGGAGTAGGGGGTCGTCCTACGAGCAGTACTTC. The genes are TRBV20-1 and TRBJ2-7; D might be TRBD1 or TRBD2, each matching 6 bases. The CDR3 consists of 15 residues. Deletions cut 3 bases from V and 1 base from J, with 16 bases between. Germline assignment: CDR1 DFQATT and CDR2 SNEGSKA (reference sequence).